This T cell receptor (beta chain) was recorded in a study of CD8+CD57+ T cells in acquired aplastic anemia. As for the study in general: The study obtained an average of around 3.1 ug of DNA from sorted CD4+ and CD8+ cells. General observations from the study: Common to patients and controls were twenty-nine CD8+ CDR3 sequences.

Profiling of TCR beta VDJ combinations and CDR3 sequences used genomic DNA as template. TCRdb analysed the reads with MiXCR anew, one entry per CDR3 protein. Among 100,000 to 150,000 distinct CDR3 sequences, almost 40% were seen once, and the ten largest hold about 2.4%. Comment on this clonotype: Its cognate antigen is unknown. Possible read error: a much larger clone is one base away.

Selection for sequencing was limited to patients who had shown CD8+CD57+ cell expansion by flow cytometry. Every patient was diagnosed with severe acquired aplastic anemia. After removal of 4 bases from V and 1 base from J, the junction contained 6 bases not matched to a gene. The germline gives CDR1 SGHAT, CDR2 FQDESV (reference sequence). This CDR3 has 16 amino acids. This sequence joins TRBV11-1 and TRBJ1-3; TRBD1 matches at 8 bases. The specimen was sorted CD4+, CD8+, or CD8+CD57+ T cells (not recorded which) from PBMCs. This TCR was sampled from a human donor with aplastic anemia. CDR3 sequence (DNA): TGTGCCAGCAGCTCATGGGACAGGCGTTCTGGAAACACCATATATTTT. This gives the protein CASSSWDRRSGNTIYF.